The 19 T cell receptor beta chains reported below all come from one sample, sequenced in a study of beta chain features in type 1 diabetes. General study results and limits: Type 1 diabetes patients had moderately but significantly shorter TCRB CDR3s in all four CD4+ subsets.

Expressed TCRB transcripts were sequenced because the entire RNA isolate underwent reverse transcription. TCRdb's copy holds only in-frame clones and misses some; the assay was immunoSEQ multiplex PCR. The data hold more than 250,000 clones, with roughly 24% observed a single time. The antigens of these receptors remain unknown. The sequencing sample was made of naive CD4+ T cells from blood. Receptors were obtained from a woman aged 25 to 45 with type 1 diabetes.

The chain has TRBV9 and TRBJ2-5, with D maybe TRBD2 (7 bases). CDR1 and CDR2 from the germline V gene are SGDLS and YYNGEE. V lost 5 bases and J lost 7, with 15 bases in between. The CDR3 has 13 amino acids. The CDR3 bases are TGTGCCAGCAGTGAAAGCGGGACACGGACCCAGTACTTC. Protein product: CASSESGTRTQYF. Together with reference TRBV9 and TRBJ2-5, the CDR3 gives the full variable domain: DSGVTQTPKHLITATGQRVTLRCSPRSGDLSVYWYQQSLDQGLQFLIQYYNGEERAKGNILERFSAQQFPDLHSELNLSSLELGDSALYFCASSESGTRTQYFGPGTRLLVL.

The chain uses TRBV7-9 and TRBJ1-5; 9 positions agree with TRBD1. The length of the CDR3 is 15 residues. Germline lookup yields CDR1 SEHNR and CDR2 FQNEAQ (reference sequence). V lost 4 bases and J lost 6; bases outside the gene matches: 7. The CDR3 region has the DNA TGTGCCAGCAGCTCTTGGACAGGGGAGAGTCAGCCCCAGCATTTT. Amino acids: CASSSWTGESQPQHF.

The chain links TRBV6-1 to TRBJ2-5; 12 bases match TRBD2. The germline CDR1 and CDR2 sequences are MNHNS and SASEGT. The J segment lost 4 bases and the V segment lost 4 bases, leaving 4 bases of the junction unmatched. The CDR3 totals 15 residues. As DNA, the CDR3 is TGTGCCAGCAGTGGAGGACTAGCGGGAAGAGAGACCCAGTACTTC. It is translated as CASSGGLAGRETQYF.

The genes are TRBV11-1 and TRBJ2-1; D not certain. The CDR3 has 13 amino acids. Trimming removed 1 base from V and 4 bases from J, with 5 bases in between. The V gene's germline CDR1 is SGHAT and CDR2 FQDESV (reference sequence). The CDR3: CASSLVRYNEQFF. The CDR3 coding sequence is TGTGCCAGCAGCTTAGTTAGATACAATGAGCAGTTCTTC.

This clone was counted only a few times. CDR3: CASSQDSAGSYEQYF. In DNA form, the CDR3 reads TGTGCCAGCAGCCAAGATTCGGCAGGTTCCTACGAGCAGTACTTC. The rearrangement uses TRBV4-2 and TRBJ2-7; D remains unclear. This CDR3 is 15 amino acids long. V dropped 0 bases and J dropped 1 base, with 10 bases sitting between them. Looked up from germline, CDR1 is LGHNA and CDR2 is YNFKEQ.

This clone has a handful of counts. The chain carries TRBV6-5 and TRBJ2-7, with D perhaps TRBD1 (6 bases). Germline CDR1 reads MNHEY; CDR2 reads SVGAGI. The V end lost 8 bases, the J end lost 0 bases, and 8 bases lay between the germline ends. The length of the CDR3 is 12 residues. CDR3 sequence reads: CASGQTSYEQYF. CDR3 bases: TGTGCCAGCGGACAGACCTCCTACGAGCAGTACTTC.

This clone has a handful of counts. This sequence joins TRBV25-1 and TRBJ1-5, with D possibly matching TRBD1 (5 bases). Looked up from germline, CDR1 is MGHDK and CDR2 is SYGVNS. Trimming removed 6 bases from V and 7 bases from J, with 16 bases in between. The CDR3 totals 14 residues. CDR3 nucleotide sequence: TGTGCCAGCAGCCCGACGGGGGTCACCCAGCCCCAGCATTTT. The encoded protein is CASSPTGVTQPQHF.

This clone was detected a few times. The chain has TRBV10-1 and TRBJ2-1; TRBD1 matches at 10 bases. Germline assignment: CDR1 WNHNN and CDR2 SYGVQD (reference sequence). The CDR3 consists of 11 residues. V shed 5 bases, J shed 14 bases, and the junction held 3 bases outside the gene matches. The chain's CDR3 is CASSPGTGEFF. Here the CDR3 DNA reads TGCGCCAGCAGTCCCGGGACAGGGGAGTTCTTC.

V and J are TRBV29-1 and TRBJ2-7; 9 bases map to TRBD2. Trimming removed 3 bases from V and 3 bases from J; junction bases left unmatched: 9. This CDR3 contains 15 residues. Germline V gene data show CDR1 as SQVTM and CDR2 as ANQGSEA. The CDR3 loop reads CSVEGLAGRNYEQYF. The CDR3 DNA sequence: TGCAGCGTTGAGGGGCTAGCGGGAAGGAACTACGAGCAGTACTTC.

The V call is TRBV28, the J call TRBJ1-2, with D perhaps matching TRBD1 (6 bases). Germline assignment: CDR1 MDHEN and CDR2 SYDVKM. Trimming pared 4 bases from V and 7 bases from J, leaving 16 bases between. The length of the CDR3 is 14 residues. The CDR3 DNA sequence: TGTGCCAGCAGTTATCCAGGGGATGGGGGTGGCTACACCTTC. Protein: CASSYPGDGGGYTF.

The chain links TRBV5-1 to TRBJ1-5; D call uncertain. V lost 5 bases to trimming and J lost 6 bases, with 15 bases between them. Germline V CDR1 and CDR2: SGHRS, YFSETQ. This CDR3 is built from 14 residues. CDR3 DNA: TGCGCCAGCAGGGAAGGTCAGGTTGGTCAGCCCCAGCATTTT. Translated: CASREGQVGQPQHF.

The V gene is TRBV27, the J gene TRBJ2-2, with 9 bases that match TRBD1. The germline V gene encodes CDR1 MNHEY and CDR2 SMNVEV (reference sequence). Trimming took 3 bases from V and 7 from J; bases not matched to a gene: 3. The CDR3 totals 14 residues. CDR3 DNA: TGTGCCAGCAGTTTTTCGGACAGGGGCGGGGAGCTGTTTTTT. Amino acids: CASSFSDRGGELFF.

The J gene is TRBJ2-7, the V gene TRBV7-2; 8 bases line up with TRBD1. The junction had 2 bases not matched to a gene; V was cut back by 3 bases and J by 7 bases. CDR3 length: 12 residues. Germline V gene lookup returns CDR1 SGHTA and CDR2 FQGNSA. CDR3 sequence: CASSFYRGEQYF. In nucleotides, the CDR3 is TGTGCCAGCAGCTTCTACAGGGGGGAGCAGTACTTC.

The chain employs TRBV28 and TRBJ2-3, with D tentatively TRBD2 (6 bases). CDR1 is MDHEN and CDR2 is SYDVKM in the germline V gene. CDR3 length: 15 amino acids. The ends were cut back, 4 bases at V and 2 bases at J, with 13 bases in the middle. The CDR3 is CASSWLAGFTDTQYF. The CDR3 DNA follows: TGTGCCAGCAGTTGGCTCGCGGGGTTCACAGATACGCAGTATTTT.

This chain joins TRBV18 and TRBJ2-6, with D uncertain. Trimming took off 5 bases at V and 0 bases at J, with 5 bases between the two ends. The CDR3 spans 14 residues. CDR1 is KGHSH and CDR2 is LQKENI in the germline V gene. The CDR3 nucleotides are TGTGCCAGCTCAGCAGACTCTGGGGCCAACGTCCTGACTTTC. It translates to CASSADSGANVLTF.

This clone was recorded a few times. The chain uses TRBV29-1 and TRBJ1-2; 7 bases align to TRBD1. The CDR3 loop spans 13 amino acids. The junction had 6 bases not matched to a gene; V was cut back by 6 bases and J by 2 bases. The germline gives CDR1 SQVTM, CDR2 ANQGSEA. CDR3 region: CSVPTGENYGYTF. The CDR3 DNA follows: TGCAGCGTCCCTACAGGGGAAAACTATGGCTACACCTTC.

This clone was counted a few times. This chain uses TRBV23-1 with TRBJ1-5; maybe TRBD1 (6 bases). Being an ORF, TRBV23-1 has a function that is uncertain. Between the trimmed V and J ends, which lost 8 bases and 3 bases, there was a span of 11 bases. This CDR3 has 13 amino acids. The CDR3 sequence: CASGQGNNQPQHF. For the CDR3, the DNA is TGCGCCAGCGGGCAGGGGAACAATCAGCCCCAGCATTTT.

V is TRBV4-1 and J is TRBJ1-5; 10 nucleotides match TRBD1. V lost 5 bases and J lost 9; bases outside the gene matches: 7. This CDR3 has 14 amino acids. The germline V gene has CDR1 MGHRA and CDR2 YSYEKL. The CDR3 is CASSTQTGGMPQHF. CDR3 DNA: TGCGCCAGCAGCACCCAGACAGGGGGCATGCCCCAGCATTTT.

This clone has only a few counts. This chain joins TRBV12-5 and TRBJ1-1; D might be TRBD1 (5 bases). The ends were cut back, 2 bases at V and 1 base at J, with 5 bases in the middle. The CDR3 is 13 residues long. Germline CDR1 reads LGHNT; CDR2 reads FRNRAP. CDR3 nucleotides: TGTGCTAGTGGTTTGAGGGGGAACACTGAAGCTTTCTTT. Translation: CASGLRGNTEAFF.